These 9 T cell receptor beta chains share one sample of origin, sequenced in a study of blood T cell repertoires in COVID-19. The assay was immunoSEQ multiplex PCR, and TCRdb's table has in-frame clones only and misses some. The sample includes fewer than 400,000 clones, 85% of them seen just once. The source material was PBMCs or T cells enriched from blood (not recorded which). Receptors were obtained from a woman under 40 who had been exposed to COVID-19.

The DNA for the CDR3 is TGCGCCAGCAGCCGCGACCCGGGACAGAGCTCCTACGAGCAGTACTTC. Its translation is CASSRDPGQSSYEQYF. This chain connects TRBV4-3 to TRBJ2-7, with 7 bases aligning to TRBD1. Per the germline V gene, CDR1 is LGHNA and CDR2 is YSLEER. This CDR3 contains 16 residues. Unmatched junction bases numbered 9, after V lost 4 bases and J lost 0 bases.

The gene calls are TRBV19 and TRBJ1-4; D is ambiguous. The germline V gene encodes CDR1 LNHDA and CDR2 SQIVND (reference sequence). Trimming took 6 bases from V and 0 from J, leaving 8 bases between them. This CDR3 has 14 residues. CDR3 sequence (DNA): TGTGCCAGTAGGGGAGTGGCAACTAATGAAAAACTGTTTTTT. Its protein product is CASRGVATNEKLFF.

This clone was counted a few times. The chain joins TRBV19 to TRBJ2-5, with D perhaps matching TRBD2 (5 bases). Germline CDR1 LNHDA, CDR2 SQIVND (reference sequence). This CDR3 has 14 amino acids. Trimming left V 3 bases short and J 3 bases short, with 11 bases between. The CDR3 is CASSIEGREETQYF. In DNA form, the CDR3 reads TGTGCCAGTAGTATCGAGGGTAGAGAAGAGACCCAGTACTTC.

A single count supports this clone. The chain carries TRBV21-1 and TRBJ1-2; whether TRBD1, the table's D call, matches the DNA was not checked. TRBV21-1 constitutes a pseudogene. The CDR3 is 19 amino acids. The CDR3: CASSKVLQKDRAVIYGYTF. The CDR3 nucleotides are TGTGCCAGCAGCAAAGTATTACAGAAAGACAGGGCTGTTATCTATGGCTACACCTTC.

The J gene is TRBJ2-7, the V gene TRBV5-1; 12 bases are shared with TRBD2. V gave up 2 bases and J gave up 5 bases; unmatched junction bases: 5. The CDR3 is 15 amino acids. Germline CDR1 is SGHRS and CDR2 is YFSETQ. The CDR3 DNA follows: TGCGCCAGCAGCTTCCTAGCGGGAGGGACGGACGAGCAGTACTTC. It codes for CASSFLAGGTDEQYF.

V and J are TRBV19 and TRBJ2-1, with D unclear. The CDR3 totals 14 residues. V shed 4 bases and J shed 0 bases, with 7 bases lying between them. Germline V gene sequence: CDR1 LNHDA, CDR2 SQIVND (reference sequence). The CDR3 DNA reads as TGTGCCAGTAGTAGCCTCAGCTCCTACAATGAGCAGTTCTTC. Encoded protein: CASSSLSSYNEQFF.

This clone was seen a handful of times. The chain uses TRBV28 and TRBJ1-6; 7 nucleotides match TRBD1. Unmatched junction bases numbered 4, after V lost 1 base and J lost 10 bases. Germline CDR1 is MDHEN and CDR2 is SYDVKM. This CDR3 comprises 14 residues. The DNA of the CDR3 is TGTGCCAGCAGTTTATACAGGGGTGGGTCACCCCTCCACTTT. This codes for CASSLYRGGSPLHF.

The rearrangement joins TRBV25-1 to TRBJ2-3; perhaps TRBD1 as D (6 bases). Germline CDR1 and CDR2: MGHDK and SYGVNS. The V gene lost 8 bases and the J gene lost 5 bases, with 8 bases spanning the gap. This CDR3 spans 11 amino acids. CDR3 coding DNA: TGTGCCAGCGGGGGCCGAGATACGCAGTATTTT. Amino acids: CASGGRDTQYF.

This chain links TRBV9 with TRBJ1-5, with D tentatively TRBD1 (6 bases). The V and J ends lost 0 bases and 6 bases respectively, with 10 bases between them. Germline V gives CDR1 SGDLS, CDR2 YYNGEE. The CDR3 is 14 amino acids. The CDR3 bases are TGTGCCAGCAGCGTAGCAGGGGAGACTCAGCCCCAGCATTTT. Its protein is CASSVAGETQPQHF.